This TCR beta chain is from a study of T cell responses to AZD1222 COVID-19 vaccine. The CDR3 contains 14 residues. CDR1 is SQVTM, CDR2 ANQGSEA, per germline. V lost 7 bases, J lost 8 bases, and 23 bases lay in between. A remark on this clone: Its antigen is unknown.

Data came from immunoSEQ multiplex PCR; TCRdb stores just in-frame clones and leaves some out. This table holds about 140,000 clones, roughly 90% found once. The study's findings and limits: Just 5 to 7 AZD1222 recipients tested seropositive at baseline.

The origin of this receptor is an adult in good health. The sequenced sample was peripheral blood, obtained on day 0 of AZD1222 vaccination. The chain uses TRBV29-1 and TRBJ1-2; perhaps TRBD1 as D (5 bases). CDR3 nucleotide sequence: TGCAGCGCCCGGGAGGGGCCGACGCTTAAAGGCTACACCTTC. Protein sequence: CSAREGPTLKGYTF.